This T cell receptor beta chain came from a study of blood T cell repertoires in COVID-19. The protocol was immunoSEQ multiplex PCR, while the TCRdb copy is restricted to in-frame clones and leaves out a portion. This sample has 20,000 to 25,000 clones; around nine tenths occur once, and the top ten carry under 9.5%. Germline CDR1 is SGHNT and CDR2 is YENEEA. V gave up 4 bases and J gave up 9 bases; unmatched junction bases: 5. The CDR3 covers 15 residues. This TCR was recovered from a human donor with active COVID-19. The donor label of this sample is uncertain. The V call is TRBV11-3, the J call TRBJ2-5, with 16 bases lining up with TRBD2. Sequencing was carried out using peripheral blood. In DNA form, the CDR3 reads TGTGCCAGCAGCTCCGGGACTAGCGGGAGGGGACCCCAGTACTTC. It yields the protein CASSSGTSGRGPQYF.